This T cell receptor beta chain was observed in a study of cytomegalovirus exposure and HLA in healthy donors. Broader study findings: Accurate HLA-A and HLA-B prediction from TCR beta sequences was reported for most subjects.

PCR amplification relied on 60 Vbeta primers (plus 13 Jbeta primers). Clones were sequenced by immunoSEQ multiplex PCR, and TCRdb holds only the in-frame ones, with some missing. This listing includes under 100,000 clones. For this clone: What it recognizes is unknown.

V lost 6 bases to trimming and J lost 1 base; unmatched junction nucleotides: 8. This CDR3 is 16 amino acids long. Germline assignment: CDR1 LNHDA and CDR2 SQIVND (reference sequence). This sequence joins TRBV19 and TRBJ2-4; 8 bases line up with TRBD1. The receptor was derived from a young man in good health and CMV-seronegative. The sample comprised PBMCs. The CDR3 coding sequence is TGTGCCAGTAGCGGGGGTTGGGACAGGGCCAAAAACATTCAGTACTTC. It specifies CASSGGWDRAKNIQYF. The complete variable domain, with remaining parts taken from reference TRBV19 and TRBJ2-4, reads DGGITQSPKYLFRKEGQNVTLSCEQNLNHDAMYWYRQDPGQGLRLIYYSQIVNDFQKGDIAEGYSVSREKKESFPLTVTSAQKNPTAFYLCASSGGWDRAKNIQYFGAGTRLSVL.